This TCR beta chain appears in the sequencing data of a study of PD-L1 blockade in urothelial cancer. Germline V gene lookup returns CDR1 SNHLY and CDR2 FYNNEI. The V gene lost 6 bases and the J gene lost 5 bases, with 11 bases spanning the gap. The CDR3 runs to 13 residues. Clones were read by immunoSEQ multiplex PCR, and TCRdb kept only the in-frame ones, dropping some. The sample contains 33,000 or so clones, 75% to 85% of which appear only once. This sample's time point: pretreatment peripheral blood. Specimen: PBMCs, collected around atezolizumab (anti-PD-L1) treatment. The receptor was derived from a man between 60 and 70 years old with urothelial cancer. The V gene is TRBV2, the J gene TRBJ2-1; weak D call: TRBD1 (7 bases). In DNA, the CDR3 is TGTGCCAGCAGGCGGGACAGTAACAATGAGCAGTTCTTC. As protein: CASRRDSNNEQFF.